The entry that follows covers one T cell receptor (beta chain) sequence. The sample originates from a study of T cell responses to AZD1222 COVID-19 vaccine. Produced via immunoSEQ multiplex PCR; TCRdb's table is partial and in-frame only. Found here are more than 120,000 clones, roughly 87% of them singletons; the top ten hold around 5%. J lost 3 bases, V lost 4 bases, and 5 bases had no gene match. The CDR3 is 15 residues long. Per germline, CDR1 SGHRS and CDR2 YFSETQ. The chain combines TRBV5-1 with TRBJ2-1; TRBD2 matches 9 bases. The sequencing here drew on peripheral blood, taken 28 days after the second dose of the MenACWY control vaccine. The TCR was taken from an adult who received the MenACWY meningococcal vaccine as a control. CDR3 residues: CASSTSSGVYNEQFF. The CDR3 nucleotides read TGCGCCAGCAGCACCTCTAGCGGGGTCTACAATGAGCAGTTCTTC.